This T cell receptor beta chain stems from a study of T cell responses to AZD1222 COVID-19 vaccine. This clone was observed a single time. The antigen is not known. Study conclusions and caveats: Breadth and depth of Spike-specific TCRs rose after two AZD1222 doses. Clonal diversity was possibly underestimated; the donors were predominantly white British and more often female.

Combined were second doses at about 4 or about 12 weeks. Clones were sequenced by immunoSEQ multiplex PCR, and TCRdb holds only the in-frame ones, with some missing. The repertoire holds 90,000 to 100,000 clones, with 85% as singletons. The specimen comprised peripheral blood, sampled 28 days after the second AZD1222 dose. The sequence was obtained from an adult who received the AZD1222 COVID-19 vaccine.

The CDR3 sequence is CASKVRTGENEKLFF. DNA of the CDR3: TGTGCCTCCAAGGTCCGGACAGGGGAAAATGAAAAACTGTTTTTT. The rearrangement links TRBV7-8 to TRBJ1-4, with 9 positions matching TRBD1. Trimming at V came to 11 bases and at J to 5 bases, leaving 12 bases not matched to a gene. This CDR3 spans 15 amino acids. From germline, CDR1 is SGHVS and CDR2 FQNEAQ.